This TCR beta chain was documented in a study of shared clonotypes between healthy human individuals. Study as a whole: A couple of women and a few men aged 18 to 49 made up the donors. Each donor contributed plates that comprised three CD4 naive, three CD4 memory, two CD8 naive and one CD8 memory.

Study results and caveats: Clonotype sharing among the donors was expected to vary with sequencing depth.

Profiled with immunoSEQ multiplex PCR; TCRdb holds only in-frame clones, not every one. The profile shows more than 1,200,000 clones, approximately 98.5% of them singletons. For this clone: What it binds is unknown.

The source material was naive CD4+ T cells sorted from blood. As to subset: CD45RA+ positively selected. The receptor was derived from a man aged 25 to 40 in good health.

CDR3 nucleotides: TGTGCCAGCAGTTTAACCGCAGGGGCCGGGGAGCTGTTTTTT. It yields the protein CASSLTAGAGELFF. The chain combines TRBV27 with TRBJ2-2, with TRBD1 as a possible D gene (6 bases). The CDR3 loop spans 14 amino acids. Trimming removed 2 bases from V and 6 bases from J, with 10 bases in between. The germline V gene has CDR1 MNHEY and CDR2 SMNVEV (reference sequence).